This T cell receptor beta chain comes out of a study of cytomegalovirus exposure and HLA in healthy donors. Germline CDR1 is MDHEN and CDR2 is SYDVKM. With V trimmed by 6 bases and J by 2 bases, 8 bases remained unmatched. There are 17 residues in the CDR3. In the PCR, 60 Vbeta and 13 Jbeta primers were used. Profiled with immunoSEQ multiplex PCR; TCRdb holds only in-frame clones, not every one. Of some 150,000 clones listed, around 73% are singletons. The material sequenced was PBMCs. This receptor was taken from a male donor in good health and CMV-seronegative. The chain carries TRBV28 and TRBJ1-4, with TRBD1 matching over 11 bases. The CDR3 DNA sequence: TGTGCCAGCAGATCCGGACAGGGGGCGGTCACTAATGAAAAACTGTTTTTT. This sequence encodes CASRSGQGAVTNEKLFF.